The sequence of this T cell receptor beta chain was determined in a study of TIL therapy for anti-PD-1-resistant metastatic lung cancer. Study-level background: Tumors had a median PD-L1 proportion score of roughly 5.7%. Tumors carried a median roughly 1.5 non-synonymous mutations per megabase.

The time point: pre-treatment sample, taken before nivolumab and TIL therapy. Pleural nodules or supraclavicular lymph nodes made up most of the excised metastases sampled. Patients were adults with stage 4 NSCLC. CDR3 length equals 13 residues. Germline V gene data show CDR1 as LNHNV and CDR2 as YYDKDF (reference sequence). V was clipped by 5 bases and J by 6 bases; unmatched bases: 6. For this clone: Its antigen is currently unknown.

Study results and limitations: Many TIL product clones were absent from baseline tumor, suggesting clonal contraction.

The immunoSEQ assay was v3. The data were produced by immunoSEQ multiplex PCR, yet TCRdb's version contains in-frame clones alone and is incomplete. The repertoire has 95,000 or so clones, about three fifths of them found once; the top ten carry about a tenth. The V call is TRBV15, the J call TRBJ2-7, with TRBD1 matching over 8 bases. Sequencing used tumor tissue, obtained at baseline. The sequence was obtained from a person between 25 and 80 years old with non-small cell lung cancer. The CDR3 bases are TGTGCCACCAGCTTGTCAGGGGGCCTCGAGCAGTACTTC. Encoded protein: CATSLSGGLEQYF.